This T cell receptor (beta chain) was identified during a study of blood T cell repertoires in COVID-19 (dated by TCRdb to between 2020 and 2021). With respect to the entire study: Collaborator samples came from the United States, Italy and Spain and covered acute and convalescent phases of COVID-19. Sample metadata almost always included a de-identified subject ID, COVID-19 status, age in years and sex. HLA class I and class II types, where available, came from metadata supplied by the sample provider rather than from assay-based typing. The material from the prospective study consisted of cDNA or gDNA derived from T cells, B-cell-depleted T cells, or PBMCs. The repertoires were made available in a free public database intended to serve as a resource for research on the immune response to SARS-CoV-2. The dataset comprised deeply sampled blood TCRbeta repertoires from subjects exposed to, actively infected with, or recovered from COVID-19. Samples were obtained from the ongoing ImmuneRACE study (first 160 participants) and from 1,000 to 1,500 subjects provided by 6 global collaborators.

CDR1 and CDR2 are drawn from the germline V gene (reference sequence): LGHDT, YNNKEL. V ends up 7 bases short and J 4 bases short, with an unmatched junction base count of 9. The CDR3 holds 16 amino acids from the cysteine to the phenylalanine. Left in the record is the CDR3 DNA by itself, 48 bases read in frame from the first base. A second Seattle source provided samples from volunteer blood donors who had recovered from COVID-19. Each collaborating institution followed its own protocols to collect whole blood in K2EDTA tubes. For TCRbeta analysis, collaborators shipped samples in one of three forms: frozen whole blood, isolated PBMCs, or DNA extracted from either of those sample types. The full study reports these points: The amount of clinical and demographic metadata varied by source and participant and was provided uncurated.

Regarding this clone: Its cognate antigen has yet to be identified. Base qualities are not at hand, and no much larger clone is one base apart.

TCRbeta CDR3 regions were amplified from genomic DNA using the immunoSEQ Assay, a bias-controlled multiplex PCR. In the original analysis: The number of nucleated cells in each sample was estimated by amplification of reference gene primers within the assay. To quantify the absolute abundance of each unique TCRbeta CDR3 rearrangement, sequence reads were collapsed and filtered. For each sample, productive Simpson clonality was calculated by taking the square root of Simpson's diversity index across productive rearrangements. TCRdb retrieved this table from immuneACCESS and kept in-frame rearrangements only. Not all clones are present; in checked studies, unresolved V genes account for under half, and no reason is known for the remainder. V, J and clone size derive from that table, while D and trimming were established from the DNA sequence. Here the sample has under 300,000 clones; approximately 83% occur a single time. Around 2% of the sample belongs to the ten largest clones.

What was sequenced was peripheral blood. This receptor was obtained from a man aged 30 to 39 who had recovered from COVID-19. The chain was built from TRBV3-1 (or the pseudogene TRBV3-2) and TRBJ2-2; 10 nucleotides in the junction match TRBD2. The CDR3 corresponds to CASKKRGGHGTGELFF. The DNA sequence is as follows: TGTGCCAGCAAAAAGCGGGGGGGCCATGGCACCGGGGAGCTGTTTTTT.